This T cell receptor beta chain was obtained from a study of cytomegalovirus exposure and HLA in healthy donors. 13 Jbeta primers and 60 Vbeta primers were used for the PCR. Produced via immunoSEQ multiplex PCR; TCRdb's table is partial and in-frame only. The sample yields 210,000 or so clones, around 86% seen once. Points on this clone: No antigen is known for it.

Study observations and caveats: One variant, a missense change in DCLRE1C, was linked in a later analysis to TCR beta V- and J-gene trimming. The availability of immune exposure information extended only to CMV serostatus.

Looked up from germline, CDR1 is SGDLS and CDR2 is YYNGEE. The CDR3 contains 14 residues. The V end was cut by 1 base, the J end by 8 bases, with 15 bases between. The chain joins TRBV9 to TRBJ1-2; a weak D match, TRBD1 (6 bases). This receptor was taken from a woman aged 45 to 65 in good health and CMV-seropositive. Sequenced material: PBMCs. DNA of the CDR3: TGTGCCAGCAGCGTATTGCAGGGGTCGAGCGGCTACACCTTC. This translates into CASSVLQGSSGYTF.